The clone carrying this T cell receptor beta chain was detected once. Sequencing was performed with immunoSEQ multiplex PCR; in TCRdb, only in-frame clones are kept and a portion is missing. The sample includes tens of thousands of clones, roughly 80% seen only once; the top ten take more than 13%. CDR1 and CDR2 from the germline V gene are SGHAT and FQNNGV. The CDR3 totals 17 residues. V lost 5 bases, J lost 7 bases, and 17 bases stayed unmatched. These data belong to a study of control samples from healthy donors and cancer patients. Sequencing was performed on blood. The clonotype was recovered from a man in his forties or fifties in good health. The chain carries TRBV11-2 and TRBJ1-2; 9 bases match TRBD1. For the CDR3, the DNA is TGTGCCAGCAGCCCGAGACCTTCTGGGACAGGGTTGAGTGGCTACACCTTC. Protein: CASSPRPSGTGLSGYTF. Supplemented by reference TRBV11-2 and TRBJ1-2, the full variable domain reads EAGVAQSPRYKIIEKRQSVAFWCNPISGHATLYWYQQILGQGPKLLIQFQNNGVVDDSQLPKDRFSAERLKGVDSTLKIQPAKLEDSAVYLCASSPRPSGTGLSGYTFGSGTRLTVV.